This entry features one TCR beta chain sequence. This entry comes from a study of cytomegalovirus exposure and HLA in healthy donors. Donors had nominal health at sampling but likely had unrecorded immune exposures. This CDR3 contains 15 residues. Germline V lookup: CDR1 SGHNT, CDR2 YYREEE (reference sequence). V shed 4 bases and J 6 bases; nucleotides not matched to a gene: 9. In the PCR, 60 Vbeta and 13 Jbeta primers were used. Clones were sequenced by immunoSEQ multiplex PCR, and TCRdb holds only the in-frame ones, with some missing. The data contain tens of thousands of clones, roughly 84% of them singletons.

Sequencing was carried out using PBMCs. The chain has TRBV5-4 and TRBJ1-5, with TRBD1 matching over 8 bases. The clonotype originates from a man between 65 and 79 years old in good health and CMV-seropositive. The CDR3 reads CASSDRGILSQPQHF. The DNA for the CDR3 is TGTGCCAGCAGCGACAGGGGAATATTATCTCAGCCCCAGCATTTT.